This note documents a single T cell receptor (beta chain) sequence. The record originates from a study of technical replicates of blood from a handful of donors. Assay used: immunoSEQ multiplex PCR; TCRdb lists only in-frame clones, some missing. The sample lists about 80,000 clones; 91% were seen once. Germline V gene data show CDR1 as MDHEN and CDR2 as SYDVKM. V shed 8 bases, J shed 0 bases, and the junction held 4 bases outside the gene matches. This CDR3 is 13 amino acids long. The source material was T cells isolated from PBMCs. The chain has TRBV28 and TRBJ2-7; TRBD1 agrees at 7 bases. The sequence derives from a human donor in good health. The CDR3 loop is CASHDRDSYEQYF. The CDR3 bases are TGTGCCAGCCATGACAGGGACTCCTACGAGCAGTACTTC. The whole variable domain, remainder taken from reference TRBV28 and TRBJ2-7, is DVKVTQSSRYLVKRTGEKVFLECVQDMDHENMFWYRQDPGLGLRLIYFSYDVKMKEKGDIPEGYSVSREKKERFSLILESASTNQTSMYLCASHDRDSYEQYFGPGTRLTVT.